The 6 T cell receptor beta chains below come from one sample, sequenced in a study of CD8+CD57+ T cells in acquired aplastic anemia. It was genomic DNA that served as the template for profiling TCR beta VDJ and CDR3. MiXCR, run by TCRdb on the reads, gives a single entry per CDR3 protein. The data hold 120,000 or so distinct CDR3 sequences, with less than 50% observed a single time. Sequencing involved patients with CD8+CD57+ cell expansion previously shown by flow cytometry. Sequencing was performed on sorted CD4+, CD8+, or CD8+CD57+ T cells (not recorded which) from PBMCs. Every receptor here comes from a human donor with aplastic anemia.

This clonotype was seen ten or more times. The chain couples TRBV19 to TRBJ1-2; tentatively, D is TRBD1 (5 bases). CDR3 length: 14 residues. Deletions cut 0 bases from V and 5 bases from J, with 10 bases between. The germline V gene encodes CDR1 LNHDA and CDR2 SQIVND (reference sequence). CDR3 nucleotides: TGTGCCAGTAGTATAGATGAGACAGTTTATGGCTACACCTTC. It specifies CASSIDETVYGYTF.

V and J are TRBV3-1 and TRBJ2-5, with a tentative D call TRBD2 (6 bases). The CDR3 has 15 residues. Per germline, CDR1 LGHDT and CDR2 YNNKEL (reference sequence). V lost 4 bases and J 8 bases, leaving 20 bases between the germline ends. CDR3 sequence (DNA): TGTGCCAGCAGCCCCCCCGGGACTGGAGAAAGAACCCAGTACTTC. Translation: CASSPPGTGERTQYF.

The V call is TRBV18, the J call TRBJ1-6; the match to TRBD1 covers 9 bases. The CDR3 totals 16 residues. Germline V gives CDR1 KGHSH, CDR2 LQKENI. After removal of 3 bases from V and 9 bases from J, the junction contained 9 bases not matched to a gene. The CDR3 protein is CASSPRDREIFSPLHF. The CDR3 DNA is TGTGCCAGCTCACCCCGGGACAGGGAAATTTTTTCACCCCTCCACTTT.

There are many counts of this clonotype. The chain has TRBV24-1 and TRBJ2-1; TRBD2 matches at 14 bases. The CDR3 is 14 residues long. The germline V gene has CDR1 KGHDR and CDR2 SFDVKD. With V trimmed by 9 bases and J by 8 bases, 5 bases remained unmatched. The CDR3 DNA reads TGTGCCACCGGGACTAGCGGGAGTAGGGATGAGCAGTTCTTC. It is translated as CATGTSGSRDEQFF.

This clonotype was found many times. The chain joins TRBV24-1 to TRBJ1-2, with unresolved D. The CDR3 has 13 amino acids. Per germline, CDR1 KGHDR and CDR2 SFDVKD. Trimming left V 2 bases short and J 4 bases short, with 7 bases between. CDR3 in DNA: TGTGCCACCAGTGATTGGGCAGGCTATGGCTACACCTTC. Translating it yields CATSDWAGYGYTF.

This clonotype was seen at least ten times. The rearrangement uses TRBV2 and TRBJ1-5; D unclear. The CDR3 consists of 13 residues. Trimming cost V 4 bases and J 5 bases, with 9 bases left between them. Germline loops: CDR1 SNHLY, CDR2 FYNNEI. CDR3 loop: CASSVGEDQPQHF. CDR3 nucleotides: TGTGCCAGCAGTGTCGGGGAGGATCAGCCCCAGCATTTT.